Sequencing of this TCR beta chain was carried out in a study of T cell repertoires in cytomegalovirus infection. In TCRdb, the reads were re-called with MiXCR into one record per CDR3 protein. The sample yields about 700,000 distinct CDR3 sequences, around a third seen once. This clonotype occurred a few times. The antigen is undetermined. The CDR3 has 16 residues. Germline-derived CDR1 and CDR2 are ENHRY and SYGVKD. With V trimmed by 0 bases and J by 2 bases, 3 bases remained unmatched. This sample comprised cultured PBMCs, obtained from culture after CMV antigen stimulation. The source is a human donor in good health (CMV status not recorded). Some clones in this sample may be carry-over from other donors' samples. The chain combines TRBV10-3 with TRBJ2-1; TRBD1 agrees at 8 bases. The CDR3 DNA follows: TGTGCCATCAGTGAGTCGCAGGGGGCGGCCTACAATGAGCAGTTCTTC. The encoded protein is CAISESQGAAYNEQFF.